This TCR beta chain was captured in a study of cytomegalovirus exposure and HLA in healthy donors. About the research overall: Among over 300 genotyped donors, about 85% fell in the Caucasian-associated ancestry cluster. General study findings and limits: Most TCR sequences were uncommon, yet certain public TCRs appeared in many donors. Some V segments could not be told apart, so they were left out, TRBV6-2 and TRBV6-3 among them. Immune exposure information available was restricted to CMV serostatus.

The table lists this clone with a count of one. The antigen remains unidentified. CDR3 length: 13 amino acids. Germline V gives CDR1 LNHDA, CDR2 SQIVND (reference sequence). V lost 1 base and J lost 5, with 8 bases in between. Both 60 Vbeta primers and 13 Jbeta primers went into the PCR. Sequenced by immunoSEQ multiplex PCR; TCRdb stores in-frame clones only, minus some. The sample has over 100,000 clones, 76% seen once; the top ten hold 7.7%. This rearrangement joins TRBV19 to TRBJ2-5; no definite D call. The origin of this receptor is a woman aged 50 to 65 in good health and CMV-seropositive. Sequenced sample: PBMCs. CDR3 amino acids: CASSIGSIETQYF. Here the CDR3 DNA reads TGTGCCAGTAGTATAGGTAGTATTGAGACCCAGTACTTC. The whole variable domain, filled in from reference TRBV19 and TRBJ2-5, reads DGGITQSPKYLFRKEGQNVTLSCEQNLNHDAMYWYRQDPGQGLRLIYYSQIVNDFQKGDIAEGYSVSREKKESFPLTVTSAQKNPTAFYLCASSIGSIETQYFGPGTRLLVL.